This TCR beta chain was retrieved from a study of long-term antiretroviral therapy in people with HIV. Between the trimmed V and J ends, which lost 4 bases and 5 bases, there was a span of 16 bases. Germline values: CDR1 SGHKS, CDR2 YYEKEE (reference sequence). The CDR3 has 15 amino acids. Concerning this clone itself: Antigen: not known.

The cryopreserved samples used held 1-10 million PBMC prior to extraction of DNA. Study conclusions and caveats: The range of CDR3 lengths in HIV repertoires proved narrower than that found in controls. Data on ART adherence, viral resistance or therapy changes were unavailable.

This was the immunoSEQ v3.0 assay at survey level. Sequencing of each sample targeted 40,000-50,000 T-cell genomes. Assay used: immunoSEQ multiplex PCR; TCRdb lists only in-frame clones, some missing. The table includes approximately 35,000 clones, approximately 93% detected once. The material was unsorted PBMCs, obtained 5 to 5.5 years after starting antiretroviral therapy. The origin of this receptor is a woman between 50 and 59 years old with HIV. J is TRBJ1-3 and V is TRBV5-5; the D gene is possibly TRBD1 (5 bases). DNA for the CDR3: TGTGCCAGCAGCCCCTACGGAGACAGTCGAAACACCATATATTTT. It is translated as CASSPYGDSRNTIYF.